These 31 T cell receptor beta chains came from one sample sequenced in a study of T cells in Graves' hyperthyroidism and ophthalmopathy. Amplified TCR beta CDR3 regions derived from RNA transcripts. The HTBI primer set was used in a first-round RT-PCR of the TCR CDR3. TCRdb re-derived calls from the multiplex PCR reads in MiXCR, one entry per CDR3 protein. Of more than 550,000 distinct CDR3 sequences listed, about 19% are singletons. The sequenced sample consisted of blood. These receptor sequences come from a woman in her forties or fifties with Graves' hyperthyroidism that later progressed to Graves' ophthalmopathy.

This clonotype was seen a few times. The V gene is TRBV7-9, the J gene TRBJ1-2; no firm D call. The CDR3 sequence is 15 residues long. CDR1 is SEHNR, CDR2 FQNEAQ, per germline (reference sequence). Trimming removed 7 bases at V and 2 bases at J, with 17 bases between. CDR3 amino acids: CASTPVREANYGYTF. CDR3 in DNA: TGTGCCAGCACCCCCGTCCGGGAGGCGAACTATGGCTACACCTTC.

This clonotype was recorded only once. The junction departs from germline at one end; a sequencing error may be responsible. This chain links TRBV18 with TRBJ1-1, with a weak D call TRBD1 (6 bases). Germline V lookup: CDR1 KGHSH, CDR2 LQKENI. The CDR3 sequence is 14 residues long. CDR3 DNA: TGTGCCAGCCCACCGACAGGCGGGGACACTGAAGCTTTCTTT. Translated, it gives CASPPTGGDTEAFF.

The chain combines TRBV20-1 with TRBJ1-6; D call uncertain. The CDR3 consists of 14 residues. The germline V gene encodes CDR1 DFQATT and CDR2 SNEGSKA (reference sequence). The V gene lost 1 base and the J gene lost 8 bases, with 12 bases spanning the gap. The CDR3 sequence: CSARVRWGDSPLHF. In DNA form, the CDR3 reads TGCAGTGCTAGAGTTAGGTGGGGTGATTCACCCCTCCACTTT.

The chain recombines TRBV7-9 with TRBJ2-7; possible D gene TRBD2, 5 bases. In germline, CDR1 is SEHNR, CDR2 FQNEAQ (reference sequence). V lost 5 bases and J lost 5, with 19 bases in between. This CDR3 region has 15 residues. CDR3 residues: CASSPNPLASHEQYF. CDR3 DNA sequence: TGTGCCAGCAGCCCGAACCCGCTAGCTTCCCACGAGCAGTACTTC.

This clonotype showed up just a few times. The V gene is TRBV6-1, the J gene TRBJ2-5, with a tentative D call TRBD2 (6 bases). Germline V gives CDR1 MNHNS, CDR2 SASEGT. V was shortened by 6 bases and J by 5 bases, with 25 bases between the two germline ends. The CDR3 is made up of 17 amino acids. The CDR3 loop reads CASSRIGPGGASETQYF. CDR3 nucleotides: TGTGCCAGCAGCCGAATAGGCCCTGGAGGGGCAAGTGAGACCCAGTACTTC.

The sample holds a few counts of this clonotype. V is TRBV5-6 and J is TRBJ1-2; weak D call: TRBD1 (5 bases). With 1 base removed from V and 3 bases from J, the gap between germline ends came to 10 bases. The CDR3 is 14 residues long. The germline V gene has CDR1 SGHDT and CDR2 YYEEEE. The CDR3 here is CASSLPRGYYGYTF. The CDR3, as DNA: TGTGCCAGCAGCTTGCCCCGGGGGTACTATGGCTACACCTTC.

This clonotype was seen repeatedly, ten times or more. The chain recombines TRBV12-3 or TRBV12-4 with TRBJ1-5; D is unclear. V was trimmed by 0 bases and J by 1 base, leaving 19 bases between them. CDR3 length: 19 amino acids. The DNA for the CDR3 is TGTGCCAGCAGTTTAGCGGCCCATTTGATTGTGACAAGCAATCAGCCCCAGCATTTT. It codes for CASSLAAHLIVTSNQPQHF.

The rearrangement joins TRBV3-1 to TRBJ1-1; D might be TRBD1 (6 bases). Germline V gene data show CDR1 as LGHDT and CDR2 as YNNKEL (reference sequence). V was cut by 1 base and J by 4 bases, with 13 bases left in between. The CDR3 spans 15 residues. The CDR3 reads CASSQGSGGPTEAFF. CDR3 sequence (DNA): TGTGCCAGCAGCCAAGGTTCCGGGGGGCCCACTGAAGCTTTCTTT.

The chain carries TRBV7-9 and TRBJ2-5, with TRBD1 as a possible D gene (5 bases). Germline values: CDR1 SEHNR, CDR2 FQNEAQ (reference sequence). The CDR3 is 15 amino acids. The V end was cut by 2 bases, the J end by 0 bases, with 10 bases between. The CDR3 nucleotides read TGTGCCAGCAGCTTAATAGACAGCTACCAAGAGACCCAGTACTTC. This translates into CASSLIDSYQETQYF.

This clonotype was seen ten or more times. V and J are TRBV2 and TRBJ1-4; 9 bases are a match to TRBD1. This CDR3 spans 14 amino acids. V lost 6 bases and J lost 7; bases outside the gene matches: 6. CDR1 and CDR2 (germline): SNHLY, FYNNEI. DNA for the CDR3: TGTGCCAGCAGAAGAACAGGGGGCGGTGAAAAACTGTTTTTT. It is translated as CASRRTGGGEKLFF.

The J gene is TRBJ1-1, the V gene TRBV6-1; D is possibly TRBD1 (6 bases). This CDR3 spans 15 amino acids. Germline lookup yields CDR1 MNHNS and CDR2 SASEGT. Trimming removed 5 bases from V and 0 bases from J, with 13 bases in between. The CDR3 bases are TGTGCCAGCAGTCCAGGACAGAGTTTGAACACTGAAGCTTTCTTT. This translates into CASSPGQSLNTEAFF.

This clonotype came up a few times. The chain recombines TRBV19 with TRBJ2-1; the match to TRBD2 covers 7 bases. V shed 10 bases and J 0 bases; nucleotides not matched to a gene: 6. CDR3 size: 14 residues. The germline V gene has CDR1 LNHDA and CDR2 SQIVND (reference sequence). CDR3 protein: CATILADSYNEQFF. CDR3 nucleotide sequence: TGTGCCACCATTCTAGCGGACTCCTACAATGAGCAGTTCTTC.

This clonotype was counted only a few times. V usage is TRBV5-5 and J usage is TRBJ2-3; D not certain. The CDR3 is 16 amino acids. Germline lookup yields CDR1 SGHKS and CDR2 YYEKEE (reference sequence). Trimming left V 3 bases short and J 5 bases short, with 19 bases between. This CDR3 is CASSYSLTRLRDTQYF. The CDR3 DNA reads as TGTGCCAGCAGCTACTCTCTGACTCGGCTGCGAGATACGCAGTATTTT. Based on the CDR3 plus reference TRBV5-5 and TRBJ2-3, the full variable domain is DAGVTQSPTHLIKTRGQQVTLRCSPISGHKSVSWYQQVLGQGPQFIFQYYEKEERGRGNFPDRFSARQFPNYSSELNVNALLLGDSALYLCASSYSLTRLRDTQYFGPGTRLTVL.

CDR3 nucleotide sequence: TGTGCCAGCAGCACCGGGACAGGGCAGTACGAGCAGTACTTC. Protein product: CASSTGTGQYEQYF. The chain has TRBV7-8 and TRBJ2-7; 9 bases are a match to TRBD1. CDR3 size: 14 residues. CDR1 SGHVS and CDR2 FQNEAQ come from the germline V gene. After removal of 5 bases from V and 4 bases from J, the junction contained 6 bases not matched to a gene.

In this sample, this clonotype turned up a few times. The CDR3 coding sequence is TGTGCCAGCAGTACCGGGACACTTAAAGCTTTCTTT. Protein product: CASSTGTLKAFF. This chain connects TRBV12-3 or TRBV12-4 to TRBJ1-1, with D maybe TRBD1 (6 bases). The CDR3 has 12 amino acids. V was cut by 5 bases and J by 9 bases, with 13 bases left in between.

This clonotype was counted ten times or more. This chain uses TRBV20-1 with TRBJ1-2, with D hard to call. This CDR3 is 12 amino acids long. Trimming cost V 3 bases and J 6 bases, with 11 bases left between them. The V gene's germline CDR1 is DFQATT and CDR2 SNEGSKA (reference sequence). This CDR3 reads CSASPDSHGYTF. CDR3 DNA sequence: TGCAGTGCTAGCCCAGACTCCCATGGCTACACCTTC.

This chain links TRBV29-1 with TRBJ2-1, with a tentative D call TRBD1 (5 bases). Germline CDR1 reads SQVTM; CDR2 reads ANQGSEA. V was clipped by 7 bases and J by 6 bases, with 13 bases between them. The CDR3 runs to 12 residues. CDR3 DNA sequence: TGCAGCGCTGGACACTCTATCAATGAGCAGTTCTTC. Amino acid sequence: CSAGHSINEQFF.

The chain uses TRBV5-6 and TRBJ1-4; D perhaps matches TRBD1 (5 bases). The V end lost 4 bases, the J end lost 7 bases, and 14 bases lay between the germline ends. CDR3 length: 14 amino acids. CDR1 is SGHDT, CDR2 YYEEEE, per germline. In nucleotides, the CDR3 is TGTGCCAGCAGCCCGGGCCCTCAGGGTGAAAAACTGTTTTTT. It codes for CASSPGPQGEKLFF. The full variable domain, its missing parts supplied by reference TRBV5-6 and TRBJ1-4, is DAGVTQSPTHLIKTRGQQVTLRCSPKSGHDTVSWYQQALGQGPQFIFQYYEEEERQRGNFPDRFSGHQFPNYSSELNVNALLLGDSALYLCASSPGPQGEKLFFGSGTQLSVL.

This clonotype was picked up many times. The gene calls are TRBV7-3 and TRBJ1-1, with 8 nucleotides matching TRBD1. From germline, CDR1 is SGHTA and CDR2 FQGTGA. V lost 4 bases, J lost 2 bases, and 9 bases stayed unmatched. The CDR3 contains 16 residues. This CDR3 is CASSSRTGLINTEAFF. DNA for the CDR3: TGTGCCAGCAGCTCGAGGACAGGGTTGATTAACACTGAAGCTTTCTTT.

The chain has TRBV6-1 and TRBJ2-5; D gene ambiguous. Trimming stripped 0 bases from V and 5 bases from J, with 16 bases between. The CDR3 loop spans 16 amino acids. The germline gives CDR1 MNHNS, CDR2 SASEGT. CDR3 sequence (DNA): TGTGCCAGCAGTGAAGCCGGACCGAACGGGCCGGAGACCCAGTACTTC. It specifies CASSEAGPNGPETQYF.

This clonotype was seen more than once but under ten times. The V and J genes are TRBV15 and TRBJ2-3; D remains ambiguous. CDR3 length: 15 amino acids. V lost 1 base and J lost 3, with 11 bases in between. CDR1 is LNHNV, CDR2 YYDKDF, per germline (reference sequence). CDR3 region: CATSRVGRVTDTQYF. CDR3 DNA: TGTGCCACCAGCAGAGTAGGAAGGGTGACAGATACGCAGTATTTT.

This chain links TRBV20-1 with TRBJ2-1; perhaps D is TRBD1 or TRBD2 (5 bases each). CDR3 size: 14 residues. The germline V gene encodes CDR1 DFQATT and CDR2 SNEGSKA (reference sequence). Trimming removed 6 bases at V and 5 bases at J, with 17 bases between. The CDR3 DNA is TGCAGTGCGGCCTCGGGGACCAGCCACAATGAGCAGTTCTTC. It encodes CSAASGTSHNEQFF.

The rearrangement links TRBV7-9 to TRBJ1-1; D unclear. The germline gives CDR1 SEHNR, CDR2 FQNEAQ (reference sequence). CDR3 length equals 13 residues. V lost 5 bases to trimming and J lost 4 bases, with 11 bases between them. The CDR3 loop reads CASSIEHRTEAFF. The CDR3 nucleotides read TGTGCCAGCAGCATTGAACACCGCACTGAAGCTTTCTTT.

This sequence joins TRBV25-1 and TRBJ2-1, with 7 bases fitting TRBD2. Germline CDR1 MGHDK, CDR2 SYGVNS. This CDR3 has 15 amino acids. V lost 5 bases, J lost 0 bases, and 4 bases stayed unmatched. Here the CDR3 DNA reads TGTGCCAGCAGTTGGGGCGGGGGCTCCTACAATGAGCAGTTCTTC. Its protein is CASSWGGGSYNEQFF.

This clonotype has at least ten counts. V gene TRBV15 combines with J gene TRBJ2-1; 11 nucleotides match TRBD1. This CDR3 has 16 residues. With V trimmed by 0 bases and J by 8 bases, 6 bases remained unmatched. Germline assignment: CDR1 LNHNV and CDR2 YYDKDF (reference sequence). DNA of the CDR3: TGTGCCACCAGCAGAGATACGGACAGGGGGCTTTATGAGCAGTTCTTC. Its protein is CATSRDTDRGLYEQFF.

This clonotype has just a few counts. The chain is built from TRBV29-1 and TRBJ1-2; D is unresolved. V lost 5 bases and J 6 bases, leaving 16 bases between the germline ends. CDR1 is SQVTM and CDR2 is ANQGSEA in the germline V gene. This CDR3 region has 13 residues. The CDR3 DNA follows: TGCAGCGTTAATGATAGGGAAGTAGATGGCTACACCTTC. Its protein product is CSVNDREVDGYTF.

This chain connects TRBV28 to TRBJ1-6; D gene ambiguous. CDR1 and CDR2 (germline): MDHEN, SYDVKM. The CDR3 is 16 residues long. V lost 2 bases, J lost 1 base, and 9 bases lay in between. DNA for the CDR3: TGTGCCAGCAGTTTACCGCTAGAATCCTATAATTCACCCCTCCACTTT. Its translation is CASSLPLESYNSPLHF. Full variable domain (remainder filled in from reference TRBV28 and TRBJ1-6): DVKVTQSSRYLVKRTGEKVFLECVQDMDHENMFWYRQDPGLGLRLIYFSYDVKMKEKGDIPEGYSVSREKKERFSLILESASTNQTSMYLCASSLPLESYNSPLHFGNGTRLTVT.

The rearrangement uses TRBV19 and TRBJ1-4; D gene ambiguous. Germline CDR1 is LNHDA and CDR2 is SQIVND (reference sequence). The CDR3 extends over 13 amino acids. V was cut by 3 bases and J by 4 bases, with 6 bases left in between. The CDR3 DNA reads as TGTGCCAGTAGTATTGTCCGTAATGAAAAACTGTTTTTT. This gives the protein CASSIVRNEKLFF.

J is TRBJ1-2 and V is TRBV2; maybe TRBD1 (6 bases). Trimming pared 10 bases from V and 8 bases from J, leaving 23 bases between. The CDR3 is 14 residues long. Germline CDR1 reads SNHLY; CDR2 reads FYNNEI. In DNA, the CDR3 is TGTGCCACTGGTGGGGGCAGGTCGGTTGGCGGCTACACCTTC. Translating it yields CATGGGRSVGGYTF.

The CDR3 loop is CSVYRRNTEAFF. The CDR3 region has the DNA TGCAGCGTATACCGGAGGAACACTGAAGCTTTCTTT. The rearrangement joins TRBV29-1 to TRBJ1-1; the D is unclear. Germline loops: CDR1 SQVTM, CDR2 ANQGSEA. CDR3 length: 12 residues. The V end was cut by 6 bases, the J end by 1 base, with 9 bases between.

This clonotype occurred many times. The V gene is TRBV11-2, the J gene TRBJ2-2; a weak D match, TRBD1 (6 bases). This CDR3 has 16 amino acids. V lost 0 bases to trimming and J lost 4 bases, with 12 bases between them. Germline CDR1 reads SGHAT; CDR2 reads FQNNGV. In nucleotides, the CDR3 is TGTGCCAGCAGCTTAGATCGGCAAGGGGGCACCGGGGAGCTGTTTTTT. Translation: CASSLDRQGGTGELFF.